The T cell receptor (beta chain) under discussion was sequenced for a study of human T cells and chemical hapten exposure. Study at large: Reading of the patch tests, which applied 0.01% DPC to the upper back, occurred at 6 days.

This clonotype showed up many times. Its antigen is currently unknown. This sample's time point: pre-sensitization, week 0. Treatment of the sample: therapeutic diphenylcyclopropenone sensitization with weekly scalp DPC. Unseparated into fractions, whole blood served as the source from which total RNA was extracted. Within the library, unique molecular identifiers were attached to each individual cDNA molecule. One entry per CDR3 protein results from TCRdb running MiXCR on the RACE reads. Here the sample spans roughly 110,000 distinct CDR3 sequences, 9% to 15% being singletons. General study findings and limits: Sensitization with DPC brought no change to TCRs above 1 in 1000 in frequency.

Germline assignment: CDR1 SGHKS and CDR2 YYEKEE (reference sequence). There are 11 residues in the CDR3. Trimming took 1 base from V and 5 from J, leaving 4 bases between them. This chain links TRBV5-5 with TRBJ2-7; D ambiguous. Source: whole blood, taken in connection with sensitization to the hapten diphenylcyclopropenone (DPC). This TCR was sampled from a woman in her forties or fifties with alopecia areata. Some clones in this sample may be carry-over from other donors' samples. The CDR3 reads CASSLSNEQYF. The CDR3 DNA is TGTGCCAGCAGCTTGTCCAACGAGCAGTACTTC.